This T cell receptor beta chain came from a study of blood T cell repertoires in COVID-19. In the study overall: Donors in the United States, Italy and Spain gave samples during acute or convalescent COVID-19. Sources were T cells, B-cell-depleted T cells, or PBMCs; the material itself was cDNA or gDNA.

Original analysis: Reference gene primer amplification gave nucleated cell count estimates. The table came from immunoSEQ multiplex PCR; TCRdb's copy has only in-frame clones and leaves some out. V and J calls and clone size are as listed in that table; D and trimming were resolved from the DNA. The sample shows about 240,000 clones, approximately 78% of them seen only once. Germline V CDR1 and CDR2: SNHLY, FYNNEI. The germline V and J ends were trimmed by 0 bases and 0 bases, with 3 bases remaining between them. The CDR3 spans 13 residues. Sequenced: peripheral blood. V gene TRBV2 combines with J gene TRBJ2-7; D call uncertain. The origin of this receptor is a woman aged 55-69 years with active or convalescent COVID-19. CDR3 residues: CASSEARSYEQYF. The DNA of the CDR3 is TGTGCCAGCAGTGAAGCGCGCTCCTACGAGCAGTACTTC.